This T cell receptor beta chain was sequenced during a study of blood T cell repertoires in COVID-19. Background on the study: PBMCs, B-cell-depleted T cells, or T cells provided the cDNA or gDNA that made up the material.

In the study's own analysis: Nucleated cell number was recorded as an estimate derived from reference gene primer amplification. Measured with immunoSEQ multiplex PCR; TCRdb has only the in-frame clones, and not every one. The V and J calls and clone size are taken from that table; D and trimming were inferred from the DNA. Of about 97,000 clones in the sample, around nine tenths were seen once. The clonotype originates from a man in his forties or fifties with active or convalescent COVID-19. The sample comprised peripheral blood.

CDR3 region: CASSKGRRGGPGDTQYF. In DNA, the CDR3 is TGTGCCAGTAGTAAGGGTAGGCGGGGGGGCCCCGGAGATACGCAGTATTTT. The chain joins TRBV19 to TRBJ2-3; 9 nucleotides agree with TRBD2. Germline CDR1 is LNHDA and CDR2 is SQIVND (reference sequence). With V trimmed by 4 bases and J by 5 bases, 13 bases remained unmatched. This CDR3 has 17 amino acids.